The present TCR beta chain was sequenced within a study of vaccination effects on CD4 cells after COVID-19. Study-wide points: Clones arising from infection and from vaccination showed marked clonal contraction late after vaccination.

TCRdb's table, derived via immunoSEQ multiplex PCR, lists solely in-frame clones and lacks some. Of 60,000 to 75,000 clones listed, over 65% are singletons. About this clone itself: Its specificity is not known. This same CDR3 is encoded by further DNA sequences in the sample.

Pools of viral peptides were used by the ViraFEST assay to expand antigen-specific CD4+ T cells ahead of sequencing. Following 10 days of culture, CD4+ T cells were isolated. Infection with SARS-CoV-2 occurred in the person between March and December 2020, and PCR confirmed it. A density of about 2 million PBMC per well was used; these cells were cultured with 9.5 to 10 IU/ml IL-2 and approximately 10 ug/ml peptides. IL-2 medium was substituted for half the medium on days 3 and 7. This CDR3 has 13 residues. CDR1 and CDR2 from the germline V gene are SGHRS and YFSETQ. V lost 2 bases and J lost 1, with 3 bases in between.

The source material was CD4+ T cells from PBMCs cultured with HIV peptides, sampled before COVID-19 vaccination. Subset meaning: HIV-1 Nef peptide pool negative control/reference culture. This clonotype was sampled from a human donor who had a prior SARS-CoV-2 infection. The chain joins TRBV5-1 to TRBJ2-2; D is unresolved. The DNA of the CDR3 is TGCGCCAGCAGCTTACGGAACACCGGGGAGCTGTTTTTT. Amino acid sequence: CASSLRNTGELFF.